This TCR beta chain is drawn from a study of T cell repertoires in cytomegalovirus infection. Study at large: In the study, CMV epitopes included recently identified HLA-C-restricted and well-studied HLA-B-restricted ones. CMV infection and matching HLA type were both indicated by public TCR beta signatures.

This CDR3 region has 11 residues. Between the trimmed V and J ends, which lost 5 bases and 9 bases, there was a span of 8 bases. Germline-derived CDR1 and CDR2 are SGHAT and FQDESV (reference sequence). Study findings and constraints: The cumulative frequency of public TCR beta families distinguished individuals who carried CMV together with the relevant HLA.

TCRdb passed the reads through MiXCR, listing each CDR3 protein once. The sample contains hundreds of thousands of distinct CDR3 sequences, approximately 42% of which appear only once. With respect to this clonotype: What it recognizes is unknown.

The sequencing here drew on cultured PBMCs, taken from culture after CMV antigen stimulation. V is TRBV11-1 and J is TRBJ1-5; D gene uncertain. The clonotype comes from a human donor in good health (CMV status not recorded). Some clones in this sample may be carry-over from other donors' samples. CDR3 residues: CASSISRPQHF. In nucleotides, the CDR3 is TGTGCCAGCAGCATAAGTCGGCCCCAGCATTTT.